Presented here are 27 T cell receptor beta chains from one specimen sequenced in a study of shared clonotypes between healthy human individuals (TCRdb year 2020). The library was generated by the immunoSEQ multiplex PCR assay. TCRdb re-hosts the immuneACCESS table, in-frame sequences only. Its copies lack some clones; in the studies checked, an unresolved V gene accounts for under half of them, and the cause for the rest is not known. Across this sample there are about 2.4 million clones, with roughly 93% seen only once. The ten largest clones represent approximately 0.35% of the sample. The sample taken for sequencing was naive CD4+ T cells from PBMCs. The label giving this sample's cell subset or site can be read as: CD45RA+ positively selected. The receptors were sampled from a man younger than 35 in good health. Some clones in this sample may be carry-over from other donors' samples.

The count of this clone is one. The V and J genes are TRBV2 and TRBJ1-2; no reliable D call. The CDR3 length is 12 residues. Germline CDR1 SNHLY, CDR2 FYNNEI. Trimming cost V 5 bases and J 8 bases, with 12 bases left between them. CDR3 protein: CASSFQSGGYTF. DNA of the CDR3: TGTGCCAGCAGTTTCCAATCGGGGGGCTACACCTTC. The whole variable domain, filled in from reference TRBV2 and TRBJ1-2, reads EPEVTQTPSHQVTQMGQEVILRCVPISNHLYFYWYRQILGQKVEFLVSFYNNEISEKSEIFDDQFSVERPDGSNFTLKIRSTKLEDSAMYFCASSFQSGGYTFGSGTRLTVV.

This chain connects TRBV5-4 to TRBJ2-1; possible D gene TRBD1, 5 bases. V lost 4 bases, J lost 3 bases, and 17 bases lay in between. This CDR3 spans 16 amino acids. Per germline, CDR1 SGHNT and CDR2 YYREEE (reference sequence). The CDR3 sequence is CASSKSTVPIYNEQFF. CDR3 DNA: TGTGCCAGCAGCAAATCGACAGTACCCATCTACAATGAGCAGTTCTTC.

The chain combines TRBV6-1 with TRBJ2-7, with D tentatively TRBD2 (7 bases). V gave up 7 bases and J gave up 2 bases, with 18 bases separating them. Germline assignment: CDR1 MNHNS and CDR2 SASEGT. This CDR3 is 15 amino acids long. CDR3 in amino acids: CASNYREGQTYEQYF. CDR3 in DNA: TGTGCCAGCAACTACAGGGAGGGCCAGACCTACGAGCAGTACTTC.

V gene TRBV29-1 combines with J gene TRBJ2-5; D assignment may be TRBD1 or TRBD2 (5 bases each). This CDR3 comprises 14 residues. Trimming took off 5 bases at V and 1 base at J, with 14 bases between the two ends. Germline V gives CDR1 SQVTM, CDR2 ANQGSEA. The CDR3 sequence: CSVRGRGVQETQYF. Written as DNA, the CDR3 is TGCAGCGTTAGGGGACGGGGCGTCCAAGAGACCCAGTACTTC. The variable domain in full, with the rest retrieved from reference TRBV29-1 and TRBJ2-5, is SAVISQKPSRDICQRGTSLTIQCQVDSQVTMMFWYRQQPGQSLTLIATANQGSEATYESGFVIDKFPISRPNLTFSTLTVSNMSPEDSSIYLCSVRGRGVQETQYFGPGTRLLVL.

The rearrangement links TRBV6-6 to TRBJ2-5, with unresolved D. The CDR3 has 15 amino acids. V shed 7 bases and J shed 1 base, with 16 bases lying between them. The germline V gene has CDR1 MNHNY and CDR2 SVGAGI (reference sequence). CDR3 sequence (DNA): TGTGCCAGCAAACCTACCGCGAGGACCCAAGAGACCCAGTACTTC. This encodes CASKPTARTQETQYF.

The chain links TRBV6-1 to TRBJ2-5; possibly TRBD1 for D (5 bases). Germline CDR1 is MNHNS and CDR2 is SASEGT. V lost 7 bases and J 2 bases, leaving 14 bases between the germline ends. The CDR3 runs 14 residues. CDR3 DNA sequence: TGTGCCAGCACAGAAAGGACACCTCAAGAGACCCAGTACTTC. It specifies CASTERTPQETQYF.

Here the CDR3 DNA reads TGTGCCAGCAGCCAAGATTCTCCAACTAGCGGGAGCACAGATACGCAGTATTTT. This translates into CASSQDSPTSGSTDTQYF. The V call is TRBV4-2, the J call TRBJ2-3, with 9 nucleotides matching TRBD2. The ends lost 0 bases at V and 0 bases at J; junction bases unmatched: 7. The CDR3 is 18 residues long. Germline V lookup: CDR1 LGHNA, CDR2 YNFKEQ.

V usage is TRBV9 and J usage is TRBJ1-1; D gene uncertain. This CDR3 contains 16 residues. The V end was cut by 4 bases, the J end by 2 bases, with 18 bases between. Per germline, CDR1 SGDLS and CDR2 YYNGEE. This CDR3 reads CASSSSLKAGNTEAFF. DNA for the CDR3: TGTGCCAGCAGCTCCTCTCTTAAGGCGGGCAACACTGAAGCTTTCTTT.

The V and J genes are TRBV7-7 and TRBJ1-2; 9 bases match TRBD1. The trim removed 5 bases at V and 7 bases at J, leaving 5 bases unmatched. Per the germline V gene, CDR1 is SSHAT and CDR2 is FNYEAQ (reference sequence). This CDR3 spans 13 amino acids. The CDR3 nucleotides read TGTGCCAGCAGCCCCGGACAGGGGCTTGGCTACACCTTC. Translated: CASSPGQGLGYTF. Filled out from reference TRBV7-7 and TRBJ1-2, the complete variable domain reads GAGVSQSPRYKVTKRGQDVTLRCDPISSHATLYWYQQALGQGPEFLTYFNYEAQPDKSGLPSDRFSAERPEGSISTLTIQRTEQRDSAMYRCASSPGQGLGYTFGSGTRLTVV.

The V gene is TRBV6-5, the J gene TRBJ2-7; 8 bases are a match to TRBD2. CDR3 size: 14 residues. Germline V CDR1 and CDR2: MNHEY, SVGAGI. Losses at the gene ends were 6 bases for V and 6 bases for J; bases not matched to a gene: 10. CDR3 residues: CASRSSGSTAEQYF. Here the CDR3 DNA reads TGTGCCAGCAGATCCAGCGGGAGTACCGCCGAGCAGTACTTC.

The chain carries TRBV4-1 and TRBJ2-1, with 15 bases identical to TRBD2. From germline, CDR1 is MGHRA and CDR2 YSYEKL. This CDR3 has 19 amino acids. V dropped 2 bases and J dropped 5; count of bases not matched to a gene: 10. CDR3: CASSQPGLAGGTPHNEQFF. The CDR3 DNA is TGCGCCAGCAGCCAACCGGGACTAGCGGGAGGTACCCCTCACAATGAGCAGTTCTTC.

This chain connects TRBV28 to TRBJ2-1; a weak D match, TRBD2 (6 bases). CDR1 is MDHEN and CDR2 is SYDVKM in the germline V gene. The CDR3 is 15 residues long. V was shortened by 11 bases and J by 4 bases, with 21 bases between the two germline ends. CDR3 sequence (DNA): TGTGCCGCCGGGAAGGGAGGCTACAGATACAATGAGCAGTTCTTC. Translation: CAAGKGGYRYNEQFF.

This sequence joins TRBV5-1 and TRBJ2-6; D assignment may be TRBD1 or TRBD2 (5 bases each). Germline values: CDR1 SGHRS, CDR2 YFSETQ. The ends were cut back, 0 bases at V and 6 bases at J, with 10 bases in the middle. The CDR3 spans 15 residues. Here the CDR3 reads CASSLGGSKANVLTF. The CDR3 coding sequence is TGCGCCAGCAGCTTGGGGGGGTCAAAGGCCAACGTCCTGACTTTC.

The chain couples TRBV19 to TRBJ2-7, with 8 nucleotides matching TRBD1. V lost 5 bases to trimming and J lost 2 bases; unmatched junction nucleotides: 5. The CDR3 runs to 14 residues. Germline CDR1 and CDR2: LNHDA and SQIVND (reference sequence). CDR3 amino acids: CASSLNRGAYEQYF. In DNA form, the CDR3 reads TGTGCCAGTAGTTTGAACAGGGGGGCCTACGAGCAGTACTTC.

The CDR3, as DNA: TGCGCCAGCAGTCGGGACAATGTCTACGAGCAGTACTTC. Protein: CASSRDNVYEQYF. The rearrangement joins TRBV5-1 to TRBJ2-7; perhaps TRBD1 as D (6 bases). Germline CDR1 is SGHRS and CDR2 is YFSETQ. The CDR3 has 13 residues. The V end was cut by 5 bases, the J end by 3 bases, with 12 bases between.

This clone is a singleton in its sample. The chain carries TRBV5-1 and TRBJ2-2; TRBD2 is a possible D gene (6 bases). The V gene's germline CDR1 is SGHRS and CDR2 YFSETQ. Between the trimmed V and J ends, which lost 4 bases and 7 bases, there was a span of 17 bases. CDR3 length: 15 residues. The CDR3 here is CASSRGGTAVGELFF. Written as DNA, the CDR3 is TGCGCCAGCAGCCGGGGCGGGACTGCGGTCGGGGAGCTGTTTTTT.

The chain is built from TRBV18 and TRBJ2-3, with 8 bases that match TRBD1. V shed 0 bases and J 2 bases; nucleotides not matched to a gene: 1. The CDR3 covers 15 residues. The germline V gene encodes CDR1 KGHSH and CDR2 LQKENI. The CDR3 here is CASSPPDRATDTQYF. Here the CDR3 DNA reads TGTGCCAGCTCACCACCGGACAGGGCCACAGATACGCAGTATTTT. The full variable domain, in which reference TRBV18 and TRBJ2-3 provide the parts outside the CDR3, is NAGVMQNPRHLVRRRGQEARLRCSPMKGHSHVYWYRQLPEEGLKFMVYLQKENIIDESGMPKERFSAEFPKEGPSILRIQQVVRGDSAAYFCASSPPDRATDTQYFGPGTRLTVL.

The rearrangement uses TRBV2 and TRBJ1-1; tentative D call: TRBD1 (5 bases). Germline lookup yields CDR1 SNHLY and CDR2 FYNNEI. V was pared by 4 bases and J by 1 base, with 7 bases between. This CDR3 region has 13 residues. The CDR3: CASSAQENTEAFF. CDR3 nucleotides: TGTGCCAGCAGTGCACAGGAGAACACTGAAGCTTTCTTT.

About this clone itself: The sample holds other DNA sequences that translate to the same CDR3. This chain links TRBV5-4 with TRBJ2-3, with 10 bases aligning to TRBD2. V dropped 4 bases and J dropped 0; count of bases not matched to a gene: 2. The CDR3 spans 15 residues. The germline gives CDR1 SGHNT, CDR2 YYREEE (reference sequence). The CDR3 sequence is CASSRTSGSTDTQYF. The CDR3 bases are TGTGCCAGCAGCCGGACTAGCGGAAGCACAGATACGCAGTATTTT. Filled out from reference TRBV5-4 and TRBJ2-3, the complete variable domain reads ETGVTQSPTHLIKTRGQQVTLRCSSQSGHNTVSWYQQALGQGPQFIFQYYREEENGRGNFPPRFSGLQFPNYSSELNVNALELDDSALYLCASSRTSGSTDTQYFGPGTRLTVL.

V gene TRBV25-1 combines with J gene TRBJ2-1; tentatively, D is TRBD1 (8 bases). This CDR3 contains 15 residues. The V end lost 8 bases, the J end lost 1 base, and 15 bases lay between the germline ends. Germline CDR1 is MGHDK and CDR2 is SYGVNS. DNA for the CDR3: TGTGCCAGCGGAGCGGGACAGGTGTCCTACAATGAGCAGTTCTTC. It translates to CASGAGQVSYNEQFF.

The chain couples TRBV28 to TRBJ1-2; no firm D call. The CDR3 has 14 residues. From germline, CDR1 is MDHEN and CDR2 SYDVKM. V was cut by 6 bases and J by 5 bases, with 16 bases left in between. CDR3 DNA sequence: TGTGCCAGCAGAATGTCGGCATTTGGGTATGGCTACACCTTC. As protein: CASRMSAFGYGYTF.

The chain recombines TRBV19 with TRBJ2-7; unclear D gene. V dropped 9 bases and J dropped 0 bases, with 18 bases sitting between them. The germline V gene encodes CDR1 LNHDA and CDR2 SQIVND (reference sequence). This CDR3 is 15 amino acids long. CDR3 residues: CASSARVSTSYEQYF. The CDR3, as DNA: TGTGCCAGCTCGGCGAGAGTGTCAACCTCCTACGAGCAGTACTTC.

CDR3 in DNA: TGTGCCAGCTCACCTCGAAGCTACTCATACGAGCAGTACTTC. Translation: CASSPRSYSYEQYF. V usage is TRBV18 and J usage is TRBJ2-7; D is unclear. The length of the CDR3 is 14 residues. CDR1 is KGHSH and CDR2 is LQKENI in the germline V gene. Trimming pared 3 bases from V and 4 bases from J, leaving 13 bases between.

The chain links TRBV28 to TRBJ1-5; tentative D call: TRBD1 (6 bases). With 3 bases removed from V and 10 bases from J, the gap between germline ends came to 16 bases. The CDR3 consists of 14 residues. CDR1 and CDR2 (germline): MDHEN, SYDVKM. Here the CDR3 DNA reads TGTGCCAGCAGTTTGGCAGGGGTCCCCAACCCCCAGCATTTT. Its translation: CASSLAGVPNPQHF.

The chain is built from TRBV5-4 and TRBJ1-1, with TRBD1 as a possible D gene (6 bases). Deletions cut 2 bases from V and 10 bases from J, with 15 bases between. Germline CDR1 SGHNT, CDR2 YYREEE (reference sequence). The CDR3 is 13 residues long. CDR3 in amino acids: CASSFGQRLGAFF. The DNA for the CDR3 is TGTGCCAGCAGCTTTGGACAGAGACTTGGAGCTTTCTTT.

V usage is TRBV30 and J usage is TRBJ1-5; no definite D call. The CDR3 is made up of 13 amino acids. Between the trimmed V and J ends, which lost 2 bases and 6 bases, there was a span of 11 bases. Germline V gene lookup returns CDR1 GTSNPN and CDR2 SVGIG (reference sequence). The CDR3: CAWSPSELQPQHF. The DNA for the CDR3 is TGTGCCTGGAGTCCGAGTGAGCTTCAGCCCCAGCATTTT. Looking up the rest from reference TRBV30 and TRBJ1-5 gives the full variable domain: SQTIHQWPATLVQPVGSPLSLECTVEGTSNPNLYWYRQAAGRGLQLLFYSVGIGQISSEVPQNLSASRPQDRQFILSSKKLLLSDSGFYLCAWSPSELQPQHFGDGTRLSIL.

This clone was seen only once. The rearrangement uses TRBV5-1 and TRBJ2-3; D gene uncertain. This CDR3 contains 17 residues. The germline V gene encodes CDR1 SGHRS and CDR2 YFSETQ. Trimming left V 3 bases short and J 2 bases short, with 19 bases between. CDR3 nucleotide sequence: TGCGCCAGCAGCTCGCTCGGTGGGCTTTGGACCACAGATACGCAGTATTTT. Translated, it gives CASSSLGGLWTTDTQYF.